This TCR beta chain was recorded in a study of T cell responses to AZD1222 COVID-19 vaccine. Study information: Second doses at about 4 or about 12 weeks were pooled.

Points from the study as a whole: There were mostly white British donors and more females than males, and clonal diversity was possibly underestimated.

The germline gives CDR1 MDHEN, CDR2 SYDVKM. The CDR3 extends over 17 amino acids. V lost 7 bases and J lost 0, with 19 bases in between. Assay used: immunoSEQ multiplex PCR; TCRdb lists only in-frame clones, some missing. The sample lists some 130,000 clones; more than 75% were seen once. Concerning this clone: Its antigen is still unknown.

This sequence originates from an adult in good health. The material sequenced was peripheral blood, taken on day 0 of AZD1222 vaccination. The chain employs TRBV28 and TRBJ1-3; D unresolved. The CDR3 bases are TGTGCCAGCACTCCACCGCCGCGCCCGAGCTCTGGAAACACCATATATTTT. This gives the protein CASTPPPRPSSGNTIYF.